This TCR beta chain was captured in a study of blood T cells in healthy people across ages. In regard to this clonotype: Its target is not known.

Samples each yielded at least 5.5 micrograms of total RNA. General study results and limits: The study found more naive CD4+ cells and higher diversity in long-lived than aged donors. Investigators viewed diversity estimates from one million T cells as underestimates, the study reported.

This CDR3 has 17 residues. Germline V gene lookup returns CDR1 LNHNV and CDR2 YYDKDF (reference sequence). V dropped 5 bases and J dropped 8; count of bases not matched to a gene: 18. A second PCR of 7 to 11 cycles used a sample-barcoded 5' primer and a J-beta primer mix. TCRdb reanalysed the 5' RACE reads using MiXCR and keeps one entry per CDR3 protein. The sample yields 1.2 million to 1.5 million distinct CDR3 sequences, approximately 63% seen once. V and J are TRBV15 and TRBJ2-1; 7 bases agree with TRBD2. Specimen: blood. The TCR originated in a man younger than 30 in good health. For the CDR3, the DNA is TGTGCCACCAGCTCCCCCGCGGGAGCGGGGCCCATGGATGAGCAGTTCTTC. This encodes CATSSPAGAGPMDEQFF.